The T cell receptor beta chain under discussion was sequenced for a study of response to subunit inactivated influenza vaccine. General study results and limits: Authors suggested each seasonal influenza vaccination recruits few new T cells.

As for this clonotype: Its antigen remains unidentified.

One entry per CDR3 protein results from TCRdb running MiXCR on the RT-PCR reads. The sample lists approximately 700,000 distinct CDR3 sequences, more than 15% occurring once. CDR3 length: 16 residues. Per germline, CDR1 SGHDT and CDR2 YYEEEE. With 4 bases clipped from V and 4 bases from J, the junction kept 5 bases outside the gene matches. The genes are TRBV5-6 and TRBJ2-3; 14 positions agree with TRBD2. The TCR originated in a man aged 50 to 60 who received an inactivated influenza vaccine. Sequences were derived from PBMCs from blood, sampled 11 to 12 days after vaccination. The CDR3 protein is CASSQRTSGGSDTQYF. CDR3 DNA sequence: TGTGCCAGCAGCCAGCGGACTAGCGGGGGGTCAGATACGCAGTATTTT.